This entry lists 6 T cell receptor beta chains sequenced from one sample in a study of Tregs in tolerant kidney transplant recipients. Here immunoSEQ multiplex PCR was the method, and the copy in TCRdb shows in-frame clones only, minus some. The table includes tens of thousands of clones, approximately 93% detected once. This specimen consisted of CD4+ T cells from blood, obtained before the transplant. The receptor source for this set is a human donor who received a combined kidney and bone marrow transplant.

The CDR3 protein is CASSFSGTTDTQYF. The CDR3, as DNA: TGTGCCAGCAGCTTTAGCGGAACCACAGATACGCAGTATTTT. The chain recombines TRBV5-6 with TRBJ2-3; tentatively, D is TRBD2 (6 bases). The CDR3 spans 14 residues. The ends were cut back, 2 bases at V and 2 bases at J, with 9 bases in the middle. Germline V gives CDR1 SGHDT, CDR2 YYEEEE.

The chain recombines TRBV7-2 with TRBJ2-1, with D perhaps TRBD2 (5 bases). Trimming took off 5 bases at V and 7 bases at J, with 9 bases between the two ends. Germline V CDR1 and CDR2: SGHTA, FQGNSA. The CDR3 covers 12 residues. The CDR3 DNA is TGTGCCAGCAGCCTTCCGGGAAATGAGCAGTTCTTC. Its protein is CASSLPGNEQFF.

The chain is built from TRBV5-1 and TRBJ1-2, with TRBD1 identical over 8 bases. J was trimmed by 3 bases and V by 5 bases; bases with no gene match: 9. The CDR3 runs 15 residues. In germline, CDR1 is SGHRS, CDR2 YFSETQ. For the CDR3, the DNA is TGCGCCAGCAGTTTCCGGACAGGGAGGGACTATGGCTACACCTTC. It encodes CASSFRTGRDYGYTF.

This chain uses TRBV29-1 with TRBJ1-1; D possibly corresponds to TRBD1 (6 bases). Germline values: CDR1 SQVTM, CDR2 ANQGSEA. Trimming took 2 bases from V and 1 from J, leaving 8 bases between them. CDR3 length equals 13 residues. As DNA, the CDR3 is TGCAGCGTTGAAAAGACAGGGAACACTGAAGCTTTCTTT. It is translated as CSVEKTGNTEAFF.

This chain uses TRBV7-3 with TRBJ2-3; perhaps TRBD2 as D (6 bases). Trimming cost V 5 bases and J 4 bases, with 16 bases left between them. The length of the CDR3 is 15 residues. CDR1 is SGHTA, CDR2 FQGTGA, per germline. The CDR3 bases are TGTGCCAGCAGCCCCGGGGTCGGGGGACCAGATACGCAGTATTTT. Translated: CASSPGVGGPDTQYF. The entire variable domain, with the rest obtained from reference TRBV7-3 and TRBJ2-3, is as follows: GAGVSQTPSNKVTEKGKYVELRCDPISGHTALYWYRQSLGQGPEFLIYFQGTGAADDSGLPNDRFFAVRPEGSVSTLKIQRTERGDSAVYLCASSPGVGGPDTQYFGPGTRLTVL.

The gene calls are TRBV30 and TRBJ2-7; D unresolved. The CDR3 has 15 amino acids. The germline gives CDR1 GTSNPN, CDR2 SVGIG (reference sequence). V dropped 3 bases and J dropped 4 bases, with 19 bases sitting between them. This chain's CDR3 is CAWSTPRVGRYEQYF. The CDR3 DNA sequence: TGTGCCTGGAGCACTCCCCGCGTCGGCAGGTACGAGCAGTACTTC.